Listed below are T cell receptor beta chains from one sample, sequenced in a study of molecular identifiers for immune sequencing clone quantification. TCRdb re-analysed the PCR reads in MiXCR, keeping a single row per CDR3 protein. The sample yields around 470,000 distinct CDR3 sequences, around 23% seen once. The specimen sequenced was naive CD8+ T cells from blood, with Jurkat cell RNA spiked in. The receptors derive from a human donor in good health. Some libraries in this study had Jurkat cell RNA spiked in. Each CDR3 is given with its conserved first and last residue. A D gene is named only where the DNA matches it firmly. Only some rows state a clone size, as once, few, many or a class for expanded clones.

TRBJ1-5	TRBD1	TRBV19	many	TGTGCCAGTAGTATAAGAGGGGACAGGGGACGTCAGCCCCAGCATTTT	CASSIRGDRGRQPQHF
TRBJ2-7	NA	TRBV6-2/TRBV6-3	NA	TGTGCCACCGAAAGCCTAAGCTACGAGCAGTACTTC	CATESLSYEQYF
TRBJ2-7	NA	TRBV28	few	TGTGCCAGCAGCGTCCAGGGTTCCTACGAGCAGTACTTC	CASSVQGSYEQYF
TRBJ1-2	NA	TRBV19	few	TGTGCCAGTAGTATCCGGACAGAGACTAACTATGGCTACACCTTC	CASSIRTETNYGYTF
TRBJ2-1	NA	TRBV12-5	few	TGTGCTAGTGAACTATATGCGTATGAGCAGTTCTTC	CASELYAYEQFF
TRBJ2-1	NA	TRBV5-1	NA	TGCGCCAGCAGCTTGGGGGATTTGGGGGCGAATGAGCAGTTCTTC	CASSLGDLGANEQFF
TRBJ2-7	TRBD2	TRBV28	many	TGTGCCAGCAGGGAGGGCCTAGCGGTTAGCTCCTACGAGCAGTACTTC	CASREGLAVSSYEQYF
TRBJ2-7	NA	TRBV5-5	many	TGTGCCAGCAGCACCGAAAAGGGTTTGACAGGCCTAACCTACGAGCAGTACTTC	CASSTEKGLTGLTYEQYF
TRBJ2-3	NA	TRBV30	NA	TGTGCCTGGAGTGTCGGTGGCACAGATACGCAGTATTTT	CAWSVGGTDTQYF
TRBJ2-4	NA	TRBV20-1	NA	TGCAGTGCTCCTCTAGTAGCCAAAAACATTCAGTACTTC	CSAPLVAKNIQYF
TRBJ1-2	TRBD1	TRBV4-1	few	TGCGCCAGCAGCCTTCAGGGGGCGGCGAACTATGGCTACACCTTC	CASSLQGAANYGYTF
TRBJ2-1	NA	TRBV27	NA	TGTGCCAGCAGTTTGGGCCAGGGCCGGCAGTACAATGAGCAGTTCTTC	CASSLGQGRQYNEQFF
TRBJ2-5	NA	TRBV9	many	TGTGCCAGCAGCGTAGGCGACAGCCAAGAGACCCAGTACTTC	CASSVGDSQETQYF
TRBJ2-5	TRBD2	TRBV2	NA	TGTGCCAGCACCCAAGCGGCTAGCGGACAAGAGACCCAGTACTTC	CASTQAASGQETQYF
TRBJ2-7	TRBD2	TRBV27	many	TGTGCCAGCAGTATAGCGGGGCCCTACGAGCAGTACTTC	CASSIAGPYEQYF
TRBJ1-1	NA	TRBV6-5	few	TGTGCCAGCAGGGATTATTTGGGGGCTGAAGCTTTCTTT	CASRDYLGAEAFF
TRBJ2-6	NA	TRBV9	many	TGTGCCAGCAGATCAGGGTTTTCTGGGGCCAACGTCCTGACTTTC	CASRSGFSGANVLTF
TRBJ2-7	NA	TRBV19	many	TGTGCCGCCTCGCCCGGGAACTCCTACGAGCAGTACTTC	CAASPGNSYEQYF
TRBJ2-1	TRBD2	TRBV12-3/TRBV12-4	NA	TGTGCCAGCAGGGGGAGCGGGAGGGACTACAATGAGCAGTTCTTC	CASRGSGRDYNEQFF
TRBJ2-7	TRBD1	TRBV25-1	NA	TGTGCCAGCAGTGCTCTCGGGACAGGGTTCTACGAGCAGTACTTC	CASSALGTGFYEQYF
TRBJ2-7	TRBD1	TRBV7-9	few	TGTGCCAGCAGCTTAGTGGGACAGACGTACTTC	CASSLVGQTYF
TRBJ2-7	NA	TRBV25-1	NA	TGTGCCAGCAGTGAATACGGCGGAGGCCCCTACGAGCAGTGCTTC	CASSEYGGGPYEQCF
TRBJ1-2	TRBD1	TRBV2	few	TGTGCCAGCAGGGGGACAGGTCCTAACTATGGCTACACCTTC	CASRGTGPNYGYTF
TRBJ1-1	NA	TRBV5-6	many	TGTGCCAGCAGCCCCGGGGTGAGCACTGAAGCTTTCTTT	CASSPGVSTEAFF
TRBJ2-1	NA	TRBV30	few	TGTGCCTGGAGTTTTAACTCCCGGGAGCAGTTCTTC	CAWSFNSREQFF
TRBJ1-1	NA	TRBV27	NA	TGTGCCAGCAGCCCCGTTCTCCCTTTGAACACTGAAGCTTCCTTT	CASSPVLPLNTEASF
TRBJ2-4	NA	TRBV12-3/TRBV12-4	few	TGTGCCAGCAGTTTAGGAGTAAACATTCAGTACTTC	CASSLGVNIQYF
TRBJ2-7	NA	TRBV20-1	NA	TGCAGTGCTATCAGACTAACGGGTAGATATTACGAGCAGTACTTC	CSAIRLTGRYYEQYF
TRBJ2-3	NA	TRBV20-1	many	TGCAGTGCTAGCTCAGATACGCAGTATTTT	CSASSDTQYF
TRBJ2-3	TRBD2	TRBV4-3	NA	TGCGCCAGCAGCCACTGGACTAGCGGGGGCACAGATACGCAGTATTTT	CASSHWTSGGTDTQYF
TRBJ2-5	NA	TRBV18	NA	TGTGCCAGCACACAGTGGAACGAGGCCCAGTACTTC	CASTQWNEAQYF
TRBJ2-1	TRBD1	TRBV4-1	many	TGCGCCAGCAGTCCTGCCCCGGGACAGAACTACAATGAGCAGTTCTTC	CASSPAPGQNYNEQFF
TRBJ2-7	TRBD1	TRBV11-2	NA	TGTGCCAGCAGCGACCGGGACAGGTCCTACGAGCAGTACTTC	CASSDRDRSYEQYF
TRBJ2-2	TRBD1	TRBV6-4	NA	TGTGCCAGCAGTGACTCAGGGGGCCCGAACACCGGGGAGCTGTTTTTT	CASSDSGGPNTGELFF
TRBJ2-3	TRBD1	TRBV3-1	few	TGTGCCAGCAGCCAATACAGGGGGCGAACAGATACGCAGTATTTT	CASSQYRGRTDTQYF
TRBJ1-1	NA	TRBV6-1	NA	TGTGCCAGCAGTACCCACCCCGGACAAGGGGCTTTGTGGATTGAAACTTTATTT	CASSTHPGQGALWIETLF
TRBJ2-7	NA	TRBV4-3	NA	TGCGCCAGCAGCCAAGGGACGGGAAGCTCCTACGAGCGGTACTTC	CASSQGTGSSYERYF
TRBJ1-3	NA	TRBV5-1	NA	TGCGCCAGCAGCTCGGACGGGTTGGATGGAAACACCATATATTTT	CASSSDGLDGNTIYF
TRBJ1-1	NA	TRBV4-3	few	TGCGCCAGCAGCCTAATCCATGGGAGCACTGAAGCTTTCTTT	CASSLIHGSTEAFF
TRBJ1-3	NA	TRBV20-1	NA	TGCAGTGCTAGAGATCTCGTCGACTCTGGAAACACCATATATTTT	CSARDLVDSGNTIYF
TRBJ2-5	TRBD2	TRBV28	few	TGTGCCAGCAGCTGGGGACAGGGACCACTAGCGGGAGGGCCGTTGGAGACCCAGTACTTC	CASSWGQGPLAGGPLETQYF
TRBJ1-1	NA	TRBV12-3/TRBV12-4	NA	TGTGCCAGCAGTTTAGCCCACAGCATGAACACTGAAGCTTTCTTT	CASSLAHSMNTEAFF
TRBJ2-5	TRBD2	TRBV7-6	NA	TGTGCCAGCAGCCCTACTCCGACTAGCGGGAGGGCGAATAACGAGACCCAGTACTTC	CASSPTPTSGRANNETQYF
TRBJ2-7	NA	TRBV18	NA	TGTGCCAGCTCACCACCGGGTGCCCCGGGCGGCGCGCAGTACTTC	CASSPPGAPGGAQYF
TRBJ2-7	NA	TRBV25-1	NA	TGTGCCAGCAGTGAATCCGCCCTGTCCTACGAGCAGTACTTC	CASSESALSYEQYF
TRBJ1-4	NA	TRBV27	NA	TGTGCCAGCAGTTTATCGGGAGGGGGGGCGCCTGAAAAACTGTTTTTT	CASSLSGGGAPEKLFF
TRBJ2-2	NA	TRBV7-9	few	TGTGCCAGCAGCGTCGTTATCGCGAACACCGGGGAGCTGTTTTTT	CASSVVIANTGELFF
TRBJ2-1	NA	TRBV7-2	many	TGTGCCAGCAGCTTTTTTTACGGTAATACCTACAATGAGCAGTTCTTC	CASSFFYGNTYNEQFF
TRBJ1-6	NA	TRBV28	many	TGTGCCAGCAGTTTTAGGGGGTCCCATAATTCACCCCTCCACTTT	CASSFRGSHNSPLHF
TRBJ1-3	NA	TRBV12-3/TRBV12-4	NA	TGTGCCAGCAGTTTTTGGACTTCTGGAAACACCATATATTTT	CASSFWTSGNTIYF
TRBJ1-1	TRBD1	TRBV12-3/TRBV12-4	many	TGTGCCAGCAGTCCAGGGGGCTCCTACACTGAAGCTTTCTTT	CASSPGGSYTEAFF
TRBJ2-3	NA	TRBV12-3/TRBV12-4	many	TGTGCCAGCAGTCGATTTAGCCCCTACACAGATACGCAGTATTTT	CASSRFSPYTDTQYF
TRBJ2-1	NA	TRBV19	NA	TGTGCCAGTAGTATTGGAGGGGGTTCACCCTACAATGAGCAGTTCTTC	CASSIGGGSPYNEQFF
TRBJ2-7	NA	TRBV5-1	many	TGCGCCAGCAGCCTTGGTTCCGGGGGCTCCTACGAGCAGTACTTC	CASSLGSGGSYEQYF
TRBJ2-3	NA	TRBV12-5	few	TGTGCTAGTGGACAGACGGAGGATACGCAGTATTTT	CASGQTEDTQYF
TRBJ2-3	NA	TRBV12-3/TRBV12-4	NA	TGTGCCAGCAGTTGGAAGAGCCCGGGAAATACGCAGTATTTT	CASSWKSPGNTQYF
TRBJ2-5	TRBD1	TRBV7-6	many	TGTGCCAGCAGCCGGGACAGGGTTGAGACCCAGTACTTC	CASSRDRVETQYF
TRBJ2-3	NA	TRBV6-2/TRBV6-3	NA	TGTACCAGCAGTTTGGGGGCTACAGATACGCAGTATTTT	CTSSLGATDTQYF
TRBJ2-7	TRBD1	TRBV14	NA	TGTGCCAGCAGCCAGGGTCCACGACAGGGTCCCGCGGAGGAGCAGTACTTC	CASSQGPRQGPAEEQYF